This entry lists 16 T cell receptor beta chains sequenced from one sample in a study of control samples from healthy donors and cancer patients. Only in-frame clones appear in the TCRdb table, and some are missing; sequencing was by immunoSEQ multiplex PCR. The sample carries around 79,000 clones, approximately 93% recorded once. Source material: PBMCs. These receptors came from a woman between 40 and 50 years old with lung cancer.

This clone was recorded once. CDR3 protein: CASSLRAGGWDNTGELFF. The CDR3 region has the DNA TGCGCCAGCAGCTTGAGGGCAGGCGGATGGGACAACACCGGGGAGCTGTTTTTT. The chain is built from TRBV5-1 and TRBJ2-2; D is perhaps TRBD1 or TRBD2 (5 bases each). Germline V gene sequence: CDR1 SGHRS, CDR2 YFSETQ. Trimming pared 1 base from V and 2 bases from J, leaving 18 bases between. The CDR3 sequence is 18 residues long.

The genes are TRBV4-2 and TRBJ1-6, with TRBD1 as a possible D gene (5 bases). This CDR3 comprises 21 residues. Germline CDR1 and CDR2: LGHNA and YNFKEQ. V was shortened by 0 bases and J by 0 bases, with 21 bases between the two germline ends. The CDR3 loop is CASSQEGRAGKASSYNSPLHF. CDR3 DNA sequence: TGTGCCAGCAGCCAAGAGGGCAGGGCGGGGAAAGCCAGCTCCTATAATTCACCCCTCCACTTT.

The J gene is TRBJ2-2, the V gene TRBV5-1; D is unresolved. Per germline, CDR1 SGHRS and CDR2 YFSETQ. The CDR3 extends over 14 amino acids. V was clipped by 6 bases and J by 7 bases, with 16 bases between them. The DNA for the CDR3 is TGCGCCAGCACCCCGGCCTTGGGTAACGGGGAGCTGTTTTTT. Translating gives CASTPALGNGELFF. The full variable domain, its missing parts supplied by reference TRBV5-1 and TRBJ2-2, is KAGVTQTPRYLIKTRGQQVTLSCSPISGHRSVSWYQQTPGQGLQFLFEYFSETQRNKGNFPGRFSGRQFSNSRSEMNVSTLELGDSALYLCASTPALGNGELFFGEGSRLTVL.

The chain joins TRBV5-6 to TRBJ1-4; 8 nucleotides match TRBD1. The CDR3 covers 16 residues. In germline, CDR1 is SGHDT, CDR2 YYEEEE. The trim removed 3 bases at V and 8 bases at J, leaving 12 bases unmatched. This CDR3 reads CASSYTGGLLGEKLFF. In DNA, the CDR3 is TGTGCCAGCAGCTATACAGGGGGTCTCTTGGGCGAAAAACTGTTTTTT. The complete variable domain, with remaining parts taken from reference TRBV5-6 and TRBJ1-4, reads DAGVTQSPTHLIKTRGQQVTLRCSPKSGHDTVSWYQQALGQGPQFIFQYYEEEERQRGNFPDRFSGHQFPNYSSELNVNALLLGDSALYLCASSYTGGLLGEKLFFGSGTQLSVL.

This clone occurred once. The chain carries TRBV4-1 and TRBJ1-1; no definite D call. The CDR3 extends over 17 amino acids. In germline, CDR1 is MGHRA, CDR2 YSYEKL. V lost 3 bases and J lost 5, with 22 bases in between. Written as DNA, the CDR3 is TGCGCCAGCAGCCATGAAACCGGGCCGACGGCGACGACTGAAGCTTTCTTT. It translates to CASSHETGPTATTEAFF.

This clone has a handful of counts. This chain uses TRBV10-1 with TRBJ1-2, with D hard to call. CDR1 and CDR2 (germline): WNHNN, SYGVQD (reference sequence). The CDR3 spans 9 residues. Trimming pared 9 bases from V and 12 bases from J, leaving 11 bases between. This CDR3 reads CASNNRNTF. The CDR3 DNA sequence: TGCGCCAGTAATAATCGGAACACCTTC.

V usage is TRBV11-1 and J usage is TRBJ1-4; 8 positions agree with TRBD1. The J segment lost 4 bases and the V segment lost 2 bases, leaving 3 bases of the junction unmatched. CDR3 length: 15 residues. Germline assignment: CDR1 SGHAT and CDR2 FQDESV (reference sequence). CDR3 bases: TGTGCCAGCAGCTTACGACAGGGGATTAATGAAAAACTGTTTTTT. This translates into CASSLRQGINEKLFF.

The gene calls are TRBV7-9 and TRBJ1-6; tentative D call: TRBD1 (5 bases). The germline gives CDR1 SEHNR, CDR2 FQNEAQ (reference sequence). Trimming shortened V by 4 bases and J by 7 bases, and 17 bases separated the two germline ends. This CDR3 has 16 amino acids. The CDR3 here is CASSSKPQGFNSPLHF. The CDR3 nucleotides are TGTGCCAGCAGCTCGAAGCCTCAGGGTTTCAATTCACCCCTCCACTTT.

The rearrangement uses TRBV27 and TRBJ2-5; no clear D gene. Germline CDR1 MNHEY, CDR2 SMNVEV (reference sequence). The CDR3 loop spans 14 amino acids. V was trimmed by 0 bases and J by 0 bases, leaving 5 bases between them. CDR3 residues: CASSLSVNQETQYF. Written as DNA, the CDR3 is TGTGCCAGCAGTTTATCAGTTAACCAAGAGACCCAGTACTTC.

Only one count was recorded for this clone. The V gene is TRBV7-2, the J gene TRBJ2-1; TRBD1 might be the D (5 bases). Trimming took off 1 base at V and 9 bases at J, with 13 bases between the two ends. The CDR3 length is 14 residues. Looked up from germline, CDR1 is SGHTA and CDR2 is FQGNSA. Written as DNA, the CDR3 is TGTGCCAGCAGCTTAGGACAGAACTGGGCTGAGCAGTTCTTC. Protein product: CASSLGQNWAEQFF.

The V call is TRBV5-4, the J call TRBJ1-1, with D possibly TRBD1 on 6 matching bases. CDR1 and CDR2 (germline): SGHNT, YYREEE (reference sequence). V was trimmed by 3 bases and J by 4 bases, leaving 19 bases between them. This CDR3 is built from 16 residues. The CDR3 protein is CASSYLIGGRVTEAFF. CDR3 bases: TGTGCCAGCAGCTACCTTATAGGGGGGCGGGTCACTGAAGCTTTCTTT.

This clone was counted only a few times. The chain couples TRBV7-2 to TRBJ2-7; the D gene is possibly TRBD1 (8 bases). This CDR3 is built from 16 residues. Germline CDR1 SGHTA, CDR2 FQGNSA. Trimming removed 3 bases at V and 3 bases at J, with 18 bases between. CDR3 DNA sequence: TGTGCCAGCAGCTTCCGGACAGGGAGGGGTAACTACGAGCAGTACTTC. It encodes CASSFRTGRGNYEQYF.

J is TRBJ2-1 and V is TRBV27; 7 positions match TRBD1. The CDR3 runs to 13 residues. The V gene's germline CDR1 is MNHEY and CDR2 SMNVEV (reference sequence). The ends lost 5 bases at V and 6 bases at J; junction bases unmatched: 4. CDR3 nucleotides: TGTGCCAGCAGTCTCACAGGGGTCAATGAGCAGTTCTTC. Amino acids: CASSLTGVNEQFF.

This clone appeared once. The CDR3 spells CATSDLRKTQYF. In nucleotides, the CDR3 is TGTGCCACCAGTGATTTGCGGAAGACCCAGTACTTC. The gene calls are TRBV24-1 and TRBJ2-5; D gene ambiguous. Trimming shortened V by 0 bases and J by 6 bases, and 4 bases separated the two germline ends. Germline lookup yields CDR1 KGHDR and CDR2 SFDVKD. The CDR3 runs 12 residues.

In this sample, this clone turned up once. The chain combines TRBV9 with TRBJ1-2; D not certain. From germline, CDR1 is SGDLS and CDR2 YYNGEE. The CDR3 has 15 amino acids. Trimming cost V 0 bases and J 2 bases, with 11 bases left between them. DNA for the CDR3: TGTGCCAGCAGCGTAGCATCGGGGATAAACTATGGCTACACCTTC. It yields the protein CASSVASGINYGYTF.

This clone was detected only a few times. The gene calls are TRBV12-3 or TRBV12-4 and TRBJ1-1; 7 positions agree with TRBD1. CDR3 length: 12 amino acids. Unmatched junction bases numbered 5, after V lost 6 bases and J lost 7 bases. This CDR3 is CASSRTGLEAFF. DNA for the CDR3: TGTGCCAGCAGCCGGACAGGTCTTGAAGCTTTCTTT.